This T cell receptor (beta chain) was identified in a study of cytomegalovirus exposure and HLA in healthy donors. Background on the study: A prior study identified 120 million or so unique TCR beta sequences from about 179 million T cells. General observations from the study: High specificity and sensitivity for cytomegalovirus status were reported for the classifier.

CDR3 size: 11 residues. Germline assignment: CDR1 WSHSY and CDR2 SAAADI. With 11 bases removed from V and 4 bases from J, the gap between germline ends came to 9 bases. Concerning this clone itself: What it recognizes is unknown.

With 60 Vbeta and 13 Jbeta primers, the PCR was carried out. Clones were read by immunoSEQ multiplex PCR, and TCRdb kept only the in-frame ones, dropping some. This sample has approximately 190,000 clones, with 80% to 85% found just once. Every donor was a healthy person donating bone marrow. The receptor comes from a woman between 18 and 29 years old in good health and CMV-seronegative. The chain couples TRBV10-2 to TRBJ2-1; D is unresolved. The sample taken for sequencing was PBMCs. DNA of the CDR3: TGCGCCTGCCGGGTTTACAATGAGCAGTTCTTC. This gives the protein CACRVYNEQFF.